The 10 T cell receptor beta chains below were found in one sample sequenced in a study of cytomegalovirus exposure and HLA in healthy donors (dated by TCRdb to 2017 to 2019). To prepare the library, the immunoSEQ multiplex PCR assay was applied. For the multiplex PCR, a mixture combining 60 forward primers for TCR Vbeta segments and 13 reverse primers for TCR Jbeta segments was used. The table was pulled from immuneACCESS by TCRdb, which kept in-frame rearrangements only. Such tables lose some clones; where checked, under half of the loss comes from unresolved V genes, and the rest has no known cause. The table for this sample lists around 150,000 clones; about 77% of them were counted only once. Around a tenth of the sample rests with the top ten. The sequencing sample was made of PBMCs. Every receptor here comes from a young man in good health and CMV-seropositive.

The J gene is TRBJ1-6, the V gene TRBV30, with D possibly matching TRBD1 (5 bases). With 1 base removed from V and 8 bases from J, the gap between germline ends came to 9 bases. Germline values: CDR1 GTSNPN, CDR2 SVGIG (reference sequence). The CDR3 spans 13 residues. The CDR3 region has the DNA TGTGCCTGGAGTGATCAGGGTTATTCACCCCTCCACTTT. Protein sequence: CAWSDQGYSPLHF.

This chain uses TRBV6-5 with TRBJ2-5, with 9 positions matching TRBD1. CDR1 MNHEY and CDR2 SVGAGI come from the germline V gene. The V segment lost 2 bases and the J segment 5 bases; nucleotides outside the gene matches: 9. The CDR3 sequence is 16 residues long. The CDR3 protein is CASSYTDGTGSETQYF. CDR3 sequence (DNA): TGTGCCAGCAGTTACACGGACGGGACAGGGAGCGAGACCCAGTACTTC.

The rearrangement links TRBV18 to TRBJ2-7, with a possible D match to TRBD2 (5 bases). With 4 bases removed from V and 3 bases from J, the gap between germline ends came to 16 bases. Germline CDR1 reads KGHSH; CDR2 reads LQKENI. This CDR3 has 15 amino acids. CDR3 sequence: CASSQAADYHYEQYF. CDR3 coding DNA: TGTGCCAGCTCACAGGCTGCAGACTACCACTACGAGCAGTACTTC.

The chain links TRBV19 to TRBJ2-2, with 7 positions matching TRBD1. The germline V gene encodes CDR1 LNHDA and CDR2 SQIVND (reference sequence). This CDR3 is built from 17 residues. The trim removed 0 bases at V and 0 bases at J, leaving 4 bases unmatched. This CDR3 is CASSIDTTGSNTGELFF. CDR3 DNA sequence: TGTGCCAGTAGTATAGATACGACAGGGTCGAACACCGGGGAGCTGTTTTTT.

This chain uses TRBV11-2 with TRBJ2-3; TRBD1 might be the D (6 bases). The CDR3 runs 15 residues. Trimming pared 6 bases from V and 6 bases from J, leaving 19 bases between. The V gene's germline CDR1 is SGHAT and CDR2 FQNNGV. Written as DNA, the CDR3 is TGTGCCAGCAGGGTTTCGTGGGGGCCAGGTGATACGCAGTATTTT. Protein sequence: CASRVSWGPGDTQYF.

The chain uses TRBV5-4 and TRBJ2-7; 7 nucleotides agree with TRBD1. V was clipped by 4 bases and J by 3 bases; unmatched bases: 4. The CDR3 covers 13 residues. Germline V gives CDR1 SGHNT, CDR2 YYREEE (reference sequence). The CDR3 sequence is CASSPGQNYEQYF. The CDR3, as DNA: TGTGCCAGCAGCCCGGGACAGAACTACGAGCAGTACTTC. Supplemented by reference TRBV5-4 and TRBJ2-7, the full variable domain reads ETGVTQSPTHLIKTRGQQVTLRCSSQSGHNTVSWYQQALGQGPQFIFQYYREEENGRGNFPPRFSGLQFPNYSSELNVNALELDDSALYLCASSPGQNYEQYFGPGTRLTVT.

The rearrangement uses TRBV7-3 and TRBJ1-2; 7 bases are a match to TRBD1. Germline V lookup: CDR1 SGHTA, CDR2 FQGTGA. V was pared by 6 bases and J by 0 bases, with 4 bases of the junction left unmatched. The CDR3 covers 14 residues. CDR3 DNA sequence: TGTGCCAGCAGTCCCGGGACAGCTAACTATGGCTACACCTTC. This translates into CASSPGTANYGYTF.

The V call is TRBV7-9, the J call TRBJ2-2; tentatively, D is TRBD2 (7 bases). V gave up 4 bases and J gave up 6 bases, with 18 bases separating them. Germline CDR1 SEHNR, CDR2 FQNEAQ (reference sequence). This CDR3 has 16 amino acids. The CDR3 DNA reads TGTGCCAGCAGCTCCCTGGGGGGGCCCCGAGCCGGGGAGCTGTTTTTT. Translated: CASSSLGGPRAGELFF.

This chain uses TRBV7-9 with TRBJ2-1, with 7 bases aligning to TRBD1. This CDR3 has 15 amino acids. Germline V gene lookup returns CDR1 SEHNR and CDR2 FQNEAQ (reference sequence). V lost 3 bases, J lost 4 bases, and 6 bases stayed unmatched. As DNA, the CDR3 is TGTGCCAGCAGCTTGAGGACAGGTAATTACAATGAGCAGTTCTTC. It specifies CASSLRTGNYNEQFF. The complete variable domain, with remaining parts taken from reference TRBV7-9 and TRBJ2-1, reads DTGVSQNPRHKITKRGQNVTFRCDPISEHNRLYWYRQTLGQGPEFLTYFQNEAQLEKSRLLSDRFSAERPKGSFSTLEIQRTEQGDSAMYLCASSLRTGNYNEQFFGPGTRLTVL.

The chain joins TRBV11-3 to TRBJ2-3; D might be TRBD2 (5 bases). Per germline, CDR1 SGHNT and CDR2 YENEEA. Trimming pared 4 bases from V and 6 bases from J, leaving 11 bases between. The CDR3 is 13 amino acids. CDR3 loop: CASSYARVDTQYF. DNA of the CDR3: TGTGCCAGCAGCTACGCGAGGGTTGATACGCAGTATTTT.